This is a list of T cell receptor beta chains from one sample in a study of blood T cell repertoires in COVID-19. The repertoire was sequenced with immunoSEQ multiplex PCR; TCRdb's copy has only in-frame clones and lacks some. The sample carries 200,000 to 250,000 clones, 70% to 90% recorded once. Sequenced: PBMCs or T cells enriched from blood (not recorded which). These receptor sequences come from a woman aged 40 to 50 with acute COVID-19. Both conserved end residues are part of each CDR3.

v_gene: TRBV18
len: 13
j_gene: TRBJ1-2
CDR3aa: CASSETVYYGYTF

v_gene: TRBV2
len: 15
j_gene: TRBJ2-3
CDR3aa: CASSSQGTSTDTQYF

v_gene: TRBV6-2/TRBV6-3
len: 13
j_gene: TRBJ1-6
CDR3aa: CASSYASNSPLHF

v_gene: TRBV6-6
len: 15
j_gene: TRBJ1-2
CDR3aa: CASSYSAGNSYGYTF

v_gene: TRBV19
len: 14
j_gene: TRBJ2-7
CDR3aa: CASSITGLTYEQYF

v_gene: TRBV7-3
len: 14
j_gene: TRBJ1-1
CDR3aa: CASSPTGINTEAFF

v_gene: TRBV10-3
len: 12
j_gene: TRBJ1-6
CDR3aa: CAIAENNSPLHF

v_gene: TRBV5-1
len: 15
j_gene: TRBJ2-2
CDR3aa: CASSLDAGNTGELFF

v_gene: TRBV18
len: 15
j_gene: TRBJ1-5
CDR3aa: CASSPGTGFNQPQHF

v_gene: TRBV6-5
len: 11
j_gene: TRBJ1-2
CDR3aa: CASSFGNGYTF

v_gene: TRBV29-1
len: 13
j_gene: TRBJ1-2
CDR3aa: CSVVAGRGYGYTF

v_gene: TRBV19
len: 14
j_gene: TRBJ1-5
CDR3aa: CASVPGQLNQPQHF

v_gene: TRBV19
len: 11
j_gene: TRBJ1-2
CDR3aa: CASSMGSASTF

v_gene: TRBV3-1/TRBV3-2
len: 18
j_gene: TRBJ1-6
CDR3aa: CASSQATSEFTGYSPLHF

v_gene: TRBV29-1
len: 12
j_gene: TRBJ2-5
CDR3aa: CSVDRGEETQYF

v_gene: TRBV18
len: 15
j_gene: TRBJ2-2
CDR3aa: CASSRPPDSSGELFF